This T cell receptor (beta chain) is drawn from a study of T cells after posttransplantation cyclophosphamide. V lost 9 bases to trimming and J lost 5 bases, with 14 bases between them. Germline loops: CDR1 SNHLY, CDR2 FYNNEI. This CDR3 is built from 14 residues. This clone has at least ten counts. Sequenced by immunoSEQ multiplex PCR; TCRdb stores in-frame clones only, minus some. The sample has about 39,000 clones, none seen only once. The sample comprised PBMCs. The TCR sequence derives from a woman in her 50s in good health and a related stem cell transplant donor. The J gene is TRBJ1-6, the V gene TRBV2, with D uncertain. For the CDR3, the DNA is TGTGCCAGTACCCACCTCACGGATAATTCACCCCTCCACTTT. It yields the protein CASTHLTDNSPLHF. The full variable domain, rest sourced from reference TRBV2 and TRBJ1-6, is EPEVTQTPSHQVTQMGQEVILRCVPISNHLYFYWYRQILGQKVEFLVSFYNNEISEKSEIFDDQFSVERPDGSNFTLKIRSTKLEDSAMYFCASTHLTDNSPLHFGNGTRLTVT.